This T cell receptor (beta chain) was profiled in a study of blood T cell repertoires in COVID-19. Overall study: Sites across the United States, Italy and Spain contributed samples from acute and convalescent COVID-19.

Here immunoSEQ multiplex PCR was the method, and the copy in TCRdb shows in-frame clones only, minus some. This sample yields 220,000 or so clones, of which 80% to 85% are seen a single time; about 5.1% belongs to the top ten. This receptor was identified in a woman aged 55-69 years who had recovered from COVID-19. Sample: peripheral blood.

The CDR3 DNA follows: TGTGCCAGCAGGAGCGGGGGGTATAGCACAGATACGCAGTATTTT. Translation: CASRSGGYSTDTQYF. V usage is TRBV19 and J usage is TRBJ2-3, with 9 nucleotides matching TRBD2. CDR1 is LNHDA, CDR2 SQIVND, per germline (reference sequence). V shed 9 bases, J shed 0 bases, and the junction held 7 bases outside the gene matches. The CDR3 contains 15 residues.